Below, one TCR beta chain is given with its context. The CDR3 totals 17 residues. Trimming took 6 bases from V and 3 from J; bases not matched to a gene: 11. Germline values: CDR1 MNHEY, CDR2 SMNVEV (reference sequence). Sequencing was performed with immunoSEQ multiplex PCR; in TCRdb, only in-frame clones are kept and a portion is missing. The table lists approximately 300,000 clones, approximately 92% of them singletons. These data belong to a study of blood T cell repertoires in COVID-19. Sequencing was performed on peripheral blood. The source of this sequence is a woman in her thirties with COVID-19, enrolled during active disease. The chain uses TRBV27 and TRBJ2-2, with TRBD1 matching over 9 bases. The CDR3 loop reads CASRDRGTMGDTGELFF. The DNA for the CDR3 is TGTGCCAGCAGGGACAGGGGTACCATGGGAGACACCGGGGAGCTGTTTTTT.